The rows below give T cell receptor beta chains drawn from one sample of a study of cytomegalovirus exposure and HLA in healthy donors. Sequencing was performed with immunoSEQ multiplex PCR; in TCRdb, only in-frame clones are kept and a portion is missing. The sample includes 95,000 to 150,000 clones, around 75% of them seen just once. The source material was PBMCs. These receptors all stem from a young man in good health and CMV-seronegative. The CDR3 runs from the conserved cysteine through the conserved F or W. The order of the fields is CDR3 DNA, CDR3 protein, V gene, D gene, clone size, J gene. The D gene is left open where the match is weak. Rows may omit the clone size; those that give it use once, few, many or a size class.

cdr3_nt: TGTGCCAGCCTCCCATCAGGGGGGCATTTTCCCGGGGAGCTGTTTTTT
cdr3_aa: CASLPSGGHFPGELFF
v_call: TRBV25-1
d_call: NA
clone_size: NA
j_call: TRBJ2-2

cdr3_nt: TGTGCCAGCAGCGTCTTCCTCAGCGGATCTTACAATGAGCAGTTCTTC
cdr3_aa: CASSVFLSGSYNEQFF
v_call: TRBV9
d_call: NA
clone_size: NA
j_call: TRBJ2-1

cdr3_nt: TGTGCCACCGAGTGGACAGTAATAGCCAAAAACAGTCAGTACTTC
cdr3_aa: CATEWTVIAKNSQYF
v_call: TRBV11-3
d_call: NA
clone_size: NA
j_call: TRBJ2-4

cdr3_nt: TGTGCCAGTAGTACTAAAGCCCCATCTGGGGCCAACGGCCTGACTTTC
cdr3_aa: CASSTKAPSGANGLTF
v_call: TRBV19
d_call: NA
clone_size: NA
j_call: TRBJ2-6

cdr3_nt: TGTGCCAGCAGCTTACGACTAGCGGGGGGTTACCAAGAGACCCAGTACTTC
cdr3_aa: CASSLRLAGGYQETQYF
v_call: TRBV11-2
d_call: TRBD2
clone_size: NA
j_call: TRBJ2-5

cdr3_nt: TGTGCCATCAGGCAGGTGAGCCAAGAGACCCAGTACTTC
cdr3_aa: CAIRQVSQETQYF
v_call: TRBV10-3
d_call: NA
clone_size: few
j_call: TRBJ2-5

cdr3_nt: TGTGCCAGCAGCAACCAGGGGATTAATGCCCGGAAGCAGTACTTC
cdr3_aa: CASSNQGINARKQYF
v_call: TRBV5-8
d_call: NA
clone_size: NA
j_call: TRBJ2-7

cdr3_nt: TGTGCCAGCAGCGATCCCGGGACAGCGGAGACCCAGTACTTC
cdr3_aa: CASSDPGTAETQYF
v_call: TRBV9
d_call: TRBD1
clone_size: NA
j_call: TRBJ2-5

cdr3_nt: TGTGCCAGCAGTTCACCAGGGACAGCATTCTACGAGCAGTACTTC
cdr3_aa: CASSSPGTAFYEQYF
v_call: TRBV28
d_call: TRBD1
clone_size: NA
j_call: TRBJ2-7

cdr3_nt: TGTGCCAGCAGCCATCAAGTCTCTGGGGCCAACGGCCTGACTTTC
cdr3_aa: CASSHQVSGANGLTF
v_call: TRBV5-6
d_call: NA
clone_size: NA
j_call: TRBJ2-6

cdr3_nt: TGTGCCAGCAGCTTAGCCAGATATCAGCCCCAGCATTTT
cdr3_aa: CASSLARYQPQHF
v_call: TRBV7-8
d_call: NA
clone_size: few
j_call: TRBJ1-5

cdr3_nt: TGTGCCAGCAGTTTATACCGGGGGGGCACTGAAGCTTTCTTT
cdr3_aa: CASSLYRGGTEAFF
v_call: TRBV27
d_call: NA
clone_size: NA
j_call: TRBJ1-1

cdr3_nt: TGTGCCAGCAGTGCCAAATGGGGGGGACAGGGGGTAGGACAGCCCCAGCATTTT
cdr3_aa: CASSAKWGGQGVGQPQHF
v_call: TRBV6-1
d_call: TRBD1
clone_size: NA
j_call: TRBJ1-5

cdr3_nt: TGTGCCAGCAGTTTGGGACGGGACTCTAGCTACACCTTC
cdr3_aa: CASSLGRDSSYTF
v_call: TRBV28
d_call: NA
clone_size: few
j_call: TRBJ1-2

cdr3_nt: TGTGCCAGCAGTTCTTTGGGGGGGGTTCCCTCCTACGAGCAGTACTTC
cdr3_aa: CASSSLGGVPSYEQYF
v_call: TRBV28
d_call: TRBD2
clone_size: NA
j_call: TRBJ2-7

cdr3_nt: TGTGCCAGCAGCCCGCCGCTAGCGGTCACAGATACGCAGTATTTT
cdr3_aa: CASSPPLAVTDTQYF
v_call: TRBV9
d_call: TRBD2
clone_size: NA
j_call: TRBJ2-3

cdr3_nt: TGCAGCTTGGGACAGGGTGGGTCCCAGTACTTC
cdr3_aa: CSLGQGGSQYF
v_call: TRBV29-1
d_call: TRBD1
clone_size: NA
j_call: TRBJ2-5

cdr3_nt: TGCGCCAGCAGCTTGGATAACACAGGGGGCGGAAACATTCAGTACTTC
cdr3_aa: CASSLDNTGGGNIQYF
v_call: TRBV5-1
d_call: TRBD1
clone_size: NA
j_call: TRBJ2-4

cdr3_nt: TGTGCCAGCAGCGTAACGGATGAGCAGTTCTTC
cdr3_aa: CASSVTDEQFF
v_call: TRBV2
d_call: NA
clone_size: NA
j_call: TRBJ2-1

cdr3_nt: TGTGGGGCAGGGAGGGATACGCAGTATTTT
cdr3_aa: CGAGRDTQYF
v_call: TRBV28
d_call: NA
clone_size: NA
j_call: TRBJ2-3

cdr3_nt: TGTGCCAGCACAGGACAGTACTCCTATAATTCACCCCTCCACTTT
cdr3_aa: CASTGQYSYNSPLHF
v_call: TRBV27
d_call: NA
clone_size: NA
j_call: TRBJ1-6

cdr3_nt: TGTGCCAGCAGCTTAGGCGCGGATCCCATTGGCTACACCTTC
cdr3_aa: CASSLGADPIGYTF
v_call: TRBV7-9
d_call: NA
clone_size: NA
j_call: TRBJ1-2

cdr3_nt: TGTGCCAGCAGGGGGGCCTCCTACGAGCAGTACTTC
cdr3_aa: CASRGASYEQYF
v_call: TRBV2
d_call: NA
clone_size: once
j_call: TRBJ2-7

cdr3_nt: TGTGCCAGTAGAGCCCTAGGAGGGGCCAACGTCCTGACTTTC
cdr3_aa: CASRALGGANVLTF
v_call: TRBV19
d_call: NA
clone_size: NA
j_call: TRBJ2-6

cdr3_nt: TGCGCCAGCAGCTCCCATTCTGAGCAGTTCTTC
cdr3_aa: CASSSHSEQFF
v_call: TRBV5-1
d_call: NA
clone_size: NA
j_call: TRBJ2-1

cdr3_nt: TGTGCCACCTACCGGGGTCATCAGGGGGCCCCCAATGAGCAGTTCTTC
cdr3_aa: CATYRGHQGAPNEQFF
v_call: TRBV6-6
d_call: TRBD1
clone_size: NA
j_call: TRBJ2-1

cdr3_nt: TGTGCCAGCTCACCACGCTTAACAGCTAGCACAGATACGCAGTATTTT
cdr3_aa: CASSPRLTASTDTQYF
v_call: TRBV18
d_call: NA
clone_size: NA
j_call: TRBJ2-3

cdr3_nt: TGTGCCAGCAGTGAATTGGGGGGGGGCAGGCGGCAGTACTTC
cdr3_aa: CASSELGGGRRQYF
v_call: TRBV2
d_call: NA
clone_size: NA
j_call: TRBJ2-5

cdr3_nt: TGTGCCAACTTTAGGAGGGGGCTTGATGAGCAGTATTTT
cdr3_aa: CANFRRGLDEQYF
v_call: TRBV2
d_call: NA
clone_size: NA
j_call: TRBJ2-3

cdr3_nt: TGCGCCAGCAGCCAAGCTTTCGGGGAGACCCAGTACTTC
cdr3_aa: CASSQAFGETQYF
v_call: TRBV5-1
d_call: NA
clone_size: NA
j_call: TRBJ2-5

cdr3_nt: TGTGCCAGCGTACAGCTAAGCTCCTATAATTCACCCCTCCACTTT
cdr3_aa: CASVQLSSYNSPLHF
v_call: TRBV6-5
d_call: NA
clone_size: NA
j_call: TRBJ1-6

cdr3_nt: TGTGCCAGCTCACCAGCGGGGACTGGGGCCAACGTCCTGACTTTC
cdr3_aa: CASSPAGTGANVLTF
v_call: TRBV18
d_call: NA
clone_size: NA
j_call: TRBJ2-6